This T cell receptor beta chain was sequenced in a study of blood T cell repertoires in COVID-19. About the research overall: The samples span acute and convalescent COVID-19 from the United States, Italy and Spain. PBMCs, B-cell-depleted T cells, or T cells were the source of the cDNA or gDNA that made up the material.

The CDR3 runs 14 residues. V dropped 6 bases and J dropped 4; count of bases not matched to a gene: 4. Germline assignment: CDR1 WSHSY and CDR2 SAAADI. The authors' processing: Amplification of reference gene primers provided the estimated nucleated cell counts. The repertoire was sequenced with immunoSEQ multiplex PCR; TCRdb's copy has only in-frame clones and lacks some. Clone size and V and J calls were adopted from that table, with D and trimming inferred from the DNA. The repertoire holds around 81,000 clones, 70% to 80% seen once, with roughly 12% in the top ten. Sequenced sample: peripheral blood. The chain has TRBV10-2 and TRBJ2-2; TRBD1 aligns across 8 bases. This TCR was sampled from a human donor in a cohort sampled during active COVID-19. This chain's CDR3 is CASRDRARTGELFF. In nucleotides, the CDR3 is TGCGCCAGCAGGGACAGGGCCCGCACCGGGGAGCTGTTTTTT.